A selection of T cell receptor beta chains follows, all from one sample in a study of shared clonotypes between healthy human individuals. Assay used: immunoSEQ multiplex PCR; TCRdb lists only in-frame clones, some missing. Counted here are hundreds of thousands of clones, about three quarters occurring once; the ten biggest clones make up around 1.8%. The sequenced sample was memory CD4+ T cells sorted from blood. The receptors derive from a woman in her twenties or thirties in good health. CDR3s include the opening cysteine and the closing phenylalanine or tryptophan. Fields, in order: V gene, J gene, D gene, clone size, CDR3 protein, CDR3 DNA. The D gene is left open where the match is weak. Size tells how often a clone was seen (once, few, many) or the class of an expanded clone, and some rows leave it out.

TRBV6-1	TRBJ1-3	.	.	CASSEAGGNRLSSGNTIYF	TGTGCCAGCAGTGAAGCGGGGGGGAACCGACTGTCCTCTGGAAACACCATATATTTT
TRBV27	TRBJ1-4	.	.	CASKDLGLHEKLFF	TGTGCCAGCAAAGACTTAGGGTTACATGAAAAACTGTTTTTT
TRBV9	TRBJ2-2	TRBD2	.	CASGLAGTGELFF	TGTGCCAGCGGACTAGCAGGCACCGGGGAGCTGTTTTTT
TRBV28	TRBJ2-7	TRBD1	.	CASSSPTGTGSEQYF	TGTGCCAGCAGTTCCCCCACCGGGACAGGGAGTGAGCAGTACTTC
TRBV2	TRBJ1-2	.	once	CASSESNYGYTF	TGTGCCAGCAGTGAATCAAACTATGGCTACACCTTC
TRBV29-1	TRBJ2-3	.	.	CSVEDLSDSRTDTQYF	TGCAGCGTTGAAGATCTTTCGGACTCCCGCACAGATACGCAGTATTTT
TRBV5-1	TRBJ2-2	TRBD1	few	CASSPVWDRGSGELFF	TGCGCCAGCAGCCCAGTCTGGGACAGGGGATCCGGGGAGCTGTTTTTT
TRBV5-1	TRBJ2-1	.	.	CASSSDFPLYNEQFF	TGCGCCAGCAGCTCGGACTTCCCCTTATACAATGAGCAGTTCTTC
TRBV5-1	TRBJ2-1	.	once	CASSLVSPYNEQFF	TGCGCCAGCAGCTTGGTGTCGCCCTACAATGAGCAGTTCTTC
TRBV10-3	TRBJ2-5	TRBD2	.	CAISAPGGRAEETQYF	TGTGCCATCAGTGCCCCGGGAGGGAGGGCCGAGGAGACCCAGTACTTC
TRBV5-6	TRBJ2-2	.	.	CASSLGSHTGELFF	TGTGCCAGCAGCTTGGGTAGCCACACCGGGGAGCTGTTTTTT